The 29 T cell receptor beta chains below come from one sample, sequenced in a study of blood T cells in healthy people across ages (dated by TCRdb to the mid-2010s). Preparation of the library involved 5' RACE. Data came from an Illumina HiSeq 2500. A second PCR of roughly 6 to 12 cycles was run with a J-beta primer mix and a sample-barcoded 5' primer. In TCRdb, the public reads were trimmed at Q25 with fastp and aligned with MiXCR, with productive beta chains retained. Each record represents a unique CDR3 protein, reported with the most common genes and DNA among its rows. For this sample there are some 700,000 distinct CDR3 sequences; roughly 43% appear just once. Clones ranked in the top ten supply roughly 19% of the sample. The sample consisted of blood. The receptors here all came from a woman aged 55-75 years in good health.

This chain connects TRBV4-3 to TRBJ2-7, with TRBD2 matching over 7 bases. V dropped 1 base and J dropped 2; count of bases not matched to a gene: 8. This CDR3 contains 16 residues. From germline, CDR1 is LGHNA and CDR2 YSLEER. The CDR3 DNA reads as TGCGCCAGCAGCCAAGGTACGGGGGGACCTCCCTACGAGCAGTACTTC. It codes for CASSQGTGGPPYEQYF.

The sample holds one count of this clonotype. This chain uses TRBV7-9 with TRBJ2-7; TRBD2 matches 13 bases. The germline CDR1 and CDR2 sequences are SEHNR and FQNEAQ (reference sequence). Trimming at V came to 5 bases and at J to 2 bases, leaving 3 bases not matched to a gene. This CDR3 has 15 residues. CDR3 nucleotides: TGTGCCAGCAGCGACGGACTAGCGGGAGCCTACGAGCAGTACTTC. Protein product: CASSDGLAGAYEQYF.

The V and J genes are TRBV29-1 and TRBJ2-3; 8 bases line up with TRBD2. Losses at the gene ends were 4 bases for V and 4 bases for J; bases not matched to a gene: 1. The CDR3 totals 12 residues. Germline V gene data show CDR1 as SQVTM and CDR2 as ANQGSEA. The CDR3 reads CSVVAGPDTQYF. The CDR3 bases are TGCAGCGTTGTAGCGGGGCCAGATACGCAGTATTTT.

This clonotype has a handful of counts. The chain links TRBV18 to TRBJ1-1, with D tentatively TRBD1 (6 bases). Germline CDR1 reads KGHSH; CDR2 reads LQKENI. The CDR3 sequence is 13 residues long. V was trimmed by 6 bases and J by 6 bases, leaving 14 bases between them. The DNA of the CDR3 is TGTGCCAGCTCTGTGAGGGGGGGTCCTGAAGCTTTCTTT. Its translation: CASSVRGGPEAFF.

The chain recombines TRBV5-1 with TRBJ2-3, with a possible D match to TRBD1 (7 bases). Trimming cost V 2 bases and J 5 bases, with 15 bases left between them. Germline CDR1 and CDR2: SGHRS and YFSETQ. This CDR3 has 15 residues. The CDR3 loop is CASSFVAGGKDTQYF. CDR3 bases: TGCGCCAGCAGCTTTGTGGCAGGGGGGAAAGATACGCAGTATTTT. Filled out from reference TRBV5-1 and TRBJ2-3, the complete variable domain reads KAGVTQTPRYLIKTRGQQVTLSCSPISGHRSVSWYQQTPGQGLQFLFEYFSETQRNKGNFPGRFSGRQFSNSRSEMNVSTLELGDSALYLCASSFVAGGKDTQYFGPGTRLTVL.

This clonotype appeared once. The chain uses TRBV12-3 or TRBV12-4 and TRBJ1-1; 7 nucleotides line up with TRBD1. There are 14 residues in the CDR3. Germline trimming cut 7 bases from V and 0 bases from J; bases unmatched to any gene: 5. The DNA for the CDR3 is TGTGCCAGCACCGAGGGACAGTTGAACACTGAAGCTTTCTTT. This sequence encodes CASTEGQLNTEAFF.

This clonotype was detected a few times. The chain combines TRBV30 with TRBJ1-1; D not certain. Germline assignment: CDR1 GTSNPN and CDR2 SVGIG (reference sequence). V gave up 4 bases and J gave up 0 bases, with 12 bases separating them. The CDR3 runs 14 residues. CDR3 amino acids: CAWIRSVMNTEAFF. For the CDR3, the DNA is TGTGCCTGGATTCGGTCAGTCATGAACACTGAAGCTTTCTTT.

This chain links TRBV20-1 with TRBJ1-1, with D possibly TRBD1 on 6 matching bases. Trimming removed 5 bases from V and 1 base from J, with 26 bases in between. CDR1 is DFQATT and CDR2 is SNEGSKA in the germline V gene (reference sequence). The CDR3 covers 18 residues. CDR3 sequence (DNA): TGCAGTGCTTTTGCCCGGGGGAAGGTGGGGGGCGGGAACACTGAAGCTTTCTTT. This translates into CSAFARGKVGGGNTEAFF.

The rearrangement uses TRBV6-5 and TRBJ1-5; no clear D gene. This CDR3 has 13 amino acids. Germline CDR1 reads MNHEY; CDR2 reads SVGAGI. V dropped 5 bases and J dropped 3 bases, with 8 bases sitting between them. The CDR3 DNA reads TGTGCCAGCAGTATTGGCGACAATCAGCCCCAGCATTTT. This gives the protein CASSIGDNQPQHF.

A note on this clonotype: The junction departs from germline at one end; a sequencing error may be responsible. CDR3 DNA sequence: TGCGGCGTTGAACAGGGATCCTACAATGAGCAGTTCTTC. Translated, it gives CGVEQGSYNEQFF. This rearrangement joins TRBV29-1 to TRBJ2-1; TRBD1 might be the D (6 bases). Germline CDR1 is SQVTM and CDR2 is ANQGSEA. This CDR3 is 13 amino acids long.

With regard to this clonotype: Sequence at one end of the junction differs from germline and may be a read error. In DNA, the CDR3 is TGTGCCAGCAGTGACACGCAGGATAGCAATCAGCTCCAGCATTTT. Amino acid sequence: CASSDTQDSNQLQHF. The chain uses TRBV25-1 and TRBJ1-5; D not resolved. Germline loops: CDR1 MGHDK, CDR2 SYGVNS. The CDR3 is 15 residues long. Using reference TRBV25-1 and TRBJ1-5 for the parts outside the CDR3, the full variable domain is EADIYQTPRYLVIGTGKKITLECSQTMGHDKMYWYQQDPGMELHLIHYSYGVNSTEKGDLSSESTVSRIRTEHFPLTLESARPSHTSQYLCASSDTQDSNQLQHFGDGTRLSIL.

This rearrangement joins TRBV7-9 to TRBJ2-5; D unresolved. The length of the CDR3 is 16 residues. With 2 bases removed from V and 5 bases from J, the gap between germline ends came to 18 bases. CDR1 is SEHNR, CDR2 FQNEAQ, per germline (reference sequence). The CDR3 sequence: CASSLYGEEVLETQYF. CDR3 coding DNA: TGTGCCAGCAGCTTATATGGCGAGGAAGTATTGGAGACCCAGTACTTC.

The genes are TRBV4-2 and TRBJ2-1, with D tentatively TRBD1 (5 bases). Trimming pared 4 bases from V and 5 bases from J, leaving 18 bases between. This CDR3 comprises 16 residues. Germline V CDR1 and CDR2: LGHNA, YNFKEQ. CDR3 sequence (DNA): TGTGCCAGCAGCCCCCTAGGGGCTAAAGAAAACAATGAGCAGTTCTTC. Protein sequence: CASSPLGAKENNEQFF.

This chain joins TRBV5-6 and TRBJ1-4; D is undetermined. The germline V gene has CDR1 SGHDT and CDR2 YYEEEE. This CDR3 spans 15 amino acids. V lost 6 bases and J lost 6, with 18 bases in between. CDR3: CASTLGGIPYEKLFF. The CDR3 bases are TGTGCCAGCACCCTGGGCGGGATACCCTATGAAAAACTGTTTTTT.

To note about this clonotype: A much larger clone is a single base away; this may be a read error. CDR3 nucleotides: TGCAGCGGGGGGACAGGGGTCAATGAGCATTTCTTC. Translating it yields CSGGTGVNEHFF. The V gene is TRBV29-1, the J gene TRBJ2-1; 10 nucleotides line up with TRBD1. The CDR3 has 12 amino acids. The germline gives CDR1 SQVTM, CDR2 ANQGSEA.

The chain carries TRBV27 and TRBJ2-7; 11 bases match TRBD2. From germline, CDR1 is MNHEY and CDR2 SMNVEV (reference sequence). V gave up 4 bases and J gave up 7 bases; unmatched junction bases: 21. CDR3 size: 19 residues. For the CDR3, the DNA is TGTGCCAGCAGTTCTCGAGGGACTAGCGGACCGAGCTCCTACAATGAGCAGTACTTC. This encodes CASSSRGTSGPSSYNEQYF.

This chain connects TRBV28 to TRBJ2-5; 7 bases line up with TRBD2. The J call could be wrong; TRBJ2-7 is a better fit for the DNA end. The germline CDR1 and CDR2 sequences are MDHEN and SYDVKM. The CDR3 is 15 residues long. This CDR3 is CASSPPGGTSYEQYF. The CDR3 DNA reads TGTGCCAGCAGCCCCCCCGGGGGGACCTCCTACGAGCAGTACTTC.

The gene calls are TRBV5-5 and TRBJ2-5; TRBD2 agrees at 14 bases. The germline V gene encodes CDR1 SGHKS and CDR2 YYEKEE (reference sequence). CDR3 length: 17 amino acids. The J segment lost 0 bases and the V segment lost 0 bases, leaving 1 base of the junction unmatched. The CDR3 bases are TGTGCCAGCAGCTTGGGACTAGCGGGGGGGTACCAAGAGACCCAGTACTTC. Amino acid sequence: CASSLGLAGGYQETQYF. The full variable domain, its missing parts supplied by reference TRBV5-5 and TRBJ2-5, is DAGVTQSPTHLIKTRGQQVTLRCSPISGHKSVSWYQQVLGQGPQFIFQYYEKEERGRGNFPDRFSARQFPNYSSELNVNALLLGDSALYLCASSLGLAGGYQETQYFGPGTRLLVL.

A single count supports this clonotype. The junction differs from germline at one of its ends, possibly a read error. V is TRBV6-2 or TRBV6-3 and J is TRBJ2-7; 9 bases are a match to TRBD2. Germline values: CDR1 MNHEY, CDR2 SVGEGT. This CDR3 region has 15 residues. This CDR3 reads CAGRVSGSVLYEQYF. The DNA of the CDR3 is TGTGCCGGCAGGGTTAGCGGGAGTGTCCTCTACGAGCAGTACTTC.

The chain links TRBV6-2 or TRBV6-3 to TRBJ2-3; perhaps TRBD2 as D (6 bases). V was cut by 5 bases and J by 3 bases, with 15 bases left in between. The germline V gene has CDR1 MNHEY and CDR2 SVGEGT. This CDR3 is built from 15 residues. CDR3 sequence: CASSPNDGGTDTQYF. CDR3 in DNA: TGTGCCAGCAGTCCCAACGACGGAGGGACAGATACGCAGTATTTT.

The V and J genes are TRBV6-6 and TRBJ1-1; 7 bases are shared with TRBD1. The germline V gene has CDR1 MNHNY and CDR2 SVGAGI (reference sequence). The CDR3 spans 13 residues. V lost 6 bases to trimming and J lost 6 bases; unmatched junction nucleotides: 7. This chain's CDR3 is CASSDRDRAEAFF. CDR3 nucleotides: TGTGCCAGCAGCGACAGGGATCGAGCTGAAGCTTTCTTT.

This clonotype was counted ten times or more. This chain uses TRBV20-1 with TRBJ2-2; TRBD1 agrees at 7 bases. J lost 1 base, V lost 5 bases, and 7 bases had no gene match. The CDR3 covers 15 residues. Germline CDR1 and CDR2: DFQATT and SNEGSKA (reference sequence). In DNA, the CDR3 is TGCAGTGCTTTAAAGGGACAGTGGAACACCGGGGAGCTGTTTTTT. It codes for CSALKGQWNTGELFF.

Concerning this clonotype itself: A read error may account for a junction end that differs from germline. The CDR3, as DNA: TGTGTCAGCAGCCCCGGGACTAGCGTATCCAATGAGCAGTTCTTC. The encoded protein is CVSSPGTSVSNEQFF. The rearrangement uses TRBV7-7 and TRBJ2-1; 10 bases map to TRBD2. In germline, CDR1 is SSHAT, CDR2 FNYEAQ (reference sequence). The CDR3 is made up of 15 amino acids.

The rearrangement joins TRBV7-9 to TRBJ1-5; D call uncertain. Trimming left V 0 bases short and J 6 bases short, with 12 bases between. The CDR3 is 15 amino acids. Germline CDR1 SEHNR, CDR2 FQNEAQ (reference sequence). Written as DNA, the CDR3 is TGTGCCAGCAGCTTAGCGTCCGGGGAAAGTCAGCCCCAGCATTTT. It encodes CASSLASGESQPQHF.

The chain couples TRBV28 to TRBJ2-5; TRBD1 aligns across 10 bases. J lost 5 bases, V lost 8 bases, and 14 bases had no gene match. In germline, CDR1 is MDHEN, CDR2 SYDVKM. This CDR3 region has 16 residues. CDR3: CASRIGTGVSRETQYF. DNA for the CDR3: TGTGCCAGCCGCATCGGGACAGGGGTTTCTCGGGAGACCCAGTACTTC.

The rearrangement links TRBV27 to TRBJ2-3; 15 bases fit TRBD2. The CDR3 is made up of 13 amino acids. Germline values: CDR1 MNHEY, CDR2 SMNVEV (reference sequence). Losses at the gene ends were 10 bases for V and 6 bases for J; bases not matched to a gene: 2. The CDR3, as DNA: TGTGCCACCGGACTAGCGGGAGGGGATACGCAGTATTTT. It yields the protein CATGLAGGDTQYF.

There are many counts of this clonotype. CDR3 in DNA: TGTGCCAGCAGCGATGGGGACGGGGGCTACGAGCAGTACTTC. Translation gives CASSDGDGGYEQYF. The chain recombines TRBV3-1 with TRBJ2-7; a possible D gene is TRBD2 (6 bases). The CDR3 is 14 amino acids. Germline V CDR1 and CDR2: LGHDT, YNNKEL (reference sequence). V dropped 5 bases and J dropped 3 bases, with 14 bases sitting between them.

This chain links TRBV6-1 with TRBJ1-5; the match to TRBD1 covers 9 bases. The J segment lost 1 base and the V segment lost 5 bases, leaving 9 bases of the junction unmatched. The CDR3 runs to 17 residues. The V gene's germline CDR1 is MNHNS and CDR2 SASEGT. CDR3 bases: TGTGCCAGCAGTCCGCGGACAGGGGCGATAAGCAATCAGCCCCAGCATTTT. Translating gives CASSPRTGAISNQPQHF.

V is TRBV12-3 or TRBV12-4 and J is TRBJ1-1, with 10 positions matching TRBD1. The CDR3 contains 13 residues. After removal of 4 bases from V and 10 bases from J, the junction contained 6 bases not matched to a gene. The CDR3 protein is CASSSGQGRRAFF. Here the CDR3 DNA reads TGTGCCAGCAGTTCGGGACAGGGGAGGCGAGCTTTCTTT.